Following are 18 T cell receptor beta chains from one sample sequenced in a study of blood T cell repertoires in COVID-19. Clones were read by immunoSEQ multiplex PCR, and TCRdb kept only the in-frame ones, dropping some. The data contain roughly 390,000 clones, around 87% of them singletons. Sequenced input: peripheral blood. These receptors came from a woman aged 25 to 39 with COVID-19, enrolled during active disease.

This chain links TRBV25-1 with TRBJ1-2; 8 bases line up with TRBD1. Germline-derived CDR1 and CDR2 are MGHDK and SYGVNS. The J segment lost 5 bases and the V segment lost 6 bases, leaving 2 bases of the junction unmatched. CDR3 length equals 12 residues. DNA of the CDR3: TGTGCCAGCAGCGGACAGGGTTATGGCTACACCTTC. It yields the protein CASSGQGYGYTF.

This clone was observed once. The V and J genes are TRBV27 and TRBJ2-7; 7 nucleotides match TRBD1. This CDR3 comprises 15 residues. V trimming: 1 base; J trimming: 2 bases; junction bases outside the gene matches: 5. Per the germline V gene, CDR1 is MNHEY and CDR2 is SMNVEV (reference sequence). CDR3 in DNA: TGTGCCAGCAGTTTATGGGGACAGAACCCCTACGAGCAGTACTTC. Protein sequence: CASSLWGQNPYEQYF.

This chain links TRBV7-8 with TRBJ2-3, with TRBD1 as a possible D gene (5 bases). The V gene lost 4 bases and the J gene lost 4 bases, with 15 bases spanning the gap. CDR3 length: 15 amino acids. Germline V gene lookup returns CDR1 SGHVS and CDR2 FQNEAQ. For the CDR3, the DNA is TGTGCCAGCAGCTATAGGGGCGTGGTTGCAGATACGCAGTATTTT. Its protein product is CASSYRGVVADTQYF.

Many counts were recorded for this clone. The rearrangement links TRBV5-6 to TRBJ2-3; 8 nucleotides match TRBD2. There are 13 residues in the CDR3. Germline V CDR1 and CDR2: SGHDT, YYEEEE. With V trimmed by 0 bases and J by 9 bases, 3 bases remained unmatched. This chain's CDR3 is CASSLARGGTQYF. In DNA form, the CDR3 reads TGTGCCAGCAGCTTGGCCCGGGGGGGCACGCAGTATTTT.

J is TRBJ1-2 and V is TRBV18; D is unclear. Deletions cut 3 bases from V and 3 bases from J, with 8 bases between. Germline lookup yields CDR1 KGHSH and CDR2 LQKENI. CDR3 size: 13 residues. The CDR3 DNA is TGTGCCAGCTCACCCGTCGGAGACTATGGCTACACCTTC. Amino acid sequence: CASSPVGDYGYTF. Combining the CDR3 with reference TRBV18 and TRBJ1-2 gives the whole variable domain NAGVMQNPRHLVRRRGQEARLRCSPMKGHSHVYWYRQLPEEGLKFMVYLQKENIIDESGMPKERFSAEFPKEGPSILRIQQVVRGDSAAYFCASSPVGDYGYTFGSGTRLTVV.

This chain joins TRBV29-1 and TRBJ1-3; D uncertain. The CDR3 consists of 11 residues. V was cut by 3 bases and J by 3 bases, with 3 bases left in between. CDR1 and CDR2 from the germline V gene are SQVTM and ANQGSEA. The CDR3 here is CSVDYGNTIYF. CDR3 nucleotide sequence: TGCAGCGTTGACTATGGAAACACCATATATTTT.

The rearrangement links TRBV6-2 or TRBV6-3 to TRBJ2-7, with TRBD2 identical over 13 bases. The CDR3 length is 16 residues. Germline loops: CDR1 MNHEY, CDR2 SVGEGT. The V gene end was trimmed by 3 bases and the J gene end by 5 bases; junction bases not matched to a gene: 7. The CDR3 DNA reads TGTGCCAGCAGTTATAGAGGACTAGCGGGAGTGGACGAGCAGTACTTC. It is translated as CASSYRGLAGVDEQYF.

The genes are TRBV5-4 and TRBJ2-2, with TRBD2 matching over 11 bases. This CDR3 region has 18 residues. Per germline, CDR1 SGHNT and CDR2 YYREEE (reference sequence). Trimming removed 5 bases from V and 0 bases from J; junction bases left unmatched: 9. This CDR3 reads CASRPGLAGLANTGELFF. The DNA of the CDR3 is TGTGCCAGCAGACCCGGACTAGCGGGCCTCGCGAACACCGGGGAGCTGTTTTTT.

This rearrangement joins TRBV28 to TRBJ2-7; a possible D gene is TRBD1 (6 bases). V lost 5 bases, J lost 3 bases, and 11 bases lay in between. The CDR3 is 13 residues long. CDR1 is MDHEN, CDR2 SYDVKM, per germline. CDR3 nucleotides: TGTGCCAGCAGTCCGGGACACATCTACGAGCAGTACTTC. This gives the protein CASSPGHIYEQYF.

The chain couples TRBV5-1 to TRBJ2-5; TRBD1 agrees at 7 bases. In germline, CDR1 is SGHRS, CDR2 YFSETQ. Trimming took 2 bases from V and 5 from J; bases not matched to a gene: 12. The CDR3 loop spans 16 amino acids. The CDR3 nucleotides read TGCGCCAGCAGCTTTGGGACAGCCTCAAGAGGGGAGACCCAGTACTTC. It translates to CASSFGTASRGETQYF. Together with reference TRBV5-1 and TRBJ2-5, the CDR3 gives the full variable domain: KAGVTQTPRYLIKTRGQQVTLSCSPISGHRSVSWYQQTPGQGLQFLFEYFSETQRNKGNFPGRFSGRQFSNSRSEMNVSTLELGDSALYLCASSFGTASRGETQYFGPGTRLLVL.

The chain carries TRBV29-1 and TRBJ2-7; 9 bases agree with TRBD1. Germline lookup yields CDR1 SQVTM and CDR2 ANQGSEA. The CDR3 spans 16 residues. Trimming took 3 bases from V and 2 from J; bases not matched to a gene: 11. CDR3 coding DNA: TGCAGCGTTGACGGGCTAGCGGACAGGGGTACCTACGAGCAGTACTTC. Protein: CSVDGLADRGTYEQYF.

The V call is TRBV7-3, the J call TRBJ2-2, with D maybe TRBD1 (5 bases). CDR1 and CDR2 (germline): SGHTA, FQGTGA. The CDR3 is made up of 13 amino acids. V was cut by 5 bases and J by 6 bases, with 10 bases left in between. The chain's CDR3 is CASSLLGAGELFF. CDR3 DNA: TGTGCCAGCAGCCTCCTAGGGGCCGGGGAGCTGTTTTTT.

The rearrangement joins TRBV13 to TRBJ2-7, with TRBD2 identical over 14 bases. From germline, CDR1 is PRHDT and CDR2 FYEKMQ (reference sequence). After removal of 4 bases from V and 6 bases from J, the junction contained 2 bases not matched to a gene. The CDR3 extends over 14 amino acids. This CDR3 is CASSYGLAGGEQYF. CDR3 DNA: TGTGCCAGCAGCTACGGACTAGCGGGAGGCGAGCAGTACTTC.

The chain employs TRBV4-1 and TRBJ2-7; 12 bases agree with TRBD2. J gave up 6 bases and V 4 bases, and 7 bases lay outside the gene matches. Germline values: CDR1 MGHRA, CDR2 YSYEKL. CDR3 length equals 15 residues. The CDR3, as DNA: TGCGCCAGCAGCCTCCTGACTAGCGGGAGTTTCGAGCAGTACTTC. This codes for CASSLLTSGSFEQYF.

The chain combines TRBV27 with TRBJ2-7; D possibly corresponds to TRBD2 (5 bases). The V gene lost 6 bases and the J gene lost 4 bases, with 22 bases spanning the gap. Germline CDR1 MNHEY, CDR2 SMNVEV (reference sequence). The CDR3 loop spans 16 amino acids. The CDR3 coding sequence is TGTGCCAGCAGCCCTAGCCTCATCCTTAGTGGGTACGAGCAGTACTTC. Translated, it gives CASSPSLILSGYEQYF.

This chain connects TRBV12-5 to TRBJ1-1, with D uncertain. The CDR3 is 14 residues long. Between the trimmed V and J ends, which lost 1 base and 4 bases, there was a span of 10 bases. Germline V gives CDR1 LGHNT, CDR2 FRNRAP. Here the CDR3 reads CASGLGRRGTEAFF. The CDR3 nucleotides are TGTGCTAGTGGTTTGGGGCGGCGCGGCACTGAAGCTTTCTTT. The variable domain in full, with the rest retrieved from reference TRBV12-5 and TRBJ1-1, is DARVTQTPRHKVTEMGQEVTMRCQPILGHNTVFWYRQTMMQGLELLAYFRNRAPLDDSGMPKDRFSAEMPDATLATLKIQPSEPRDSAVYFCASGLGRRGTEAFFGQGTRLTVV.

The V call is TRBV24-1, the J call TRBJ2-2; 8 bases are shared with TRBD1. Trimming took 11 bases from V and 6 from J; bases not matched to a gene: 7. The CDR3 has 13 residues. Germline V gene data show CDR1 as KGHDR and CDR2 as SFDVKD. The CDR3 here is CASGQGSSGELFF. The DNA of the CDR3 is TGTGCCAGCGGACAGGGCTCTTCCGGGGAGCTGTTTTTT.

With respect to this clone: At one of its ends the junction is not consistent with the germline gene, which may arise from a read error. This chain connects TRBV2 to TRBJ2-4, with 7 bases lining up with TRBD1. Germline V gene sequence: CDR1 SNHLY, CDR2 FYNNEI. The CDR3 spans 14 residues. CDR3 sequence (DNA): TGCGCGACGGGGACAGCCTTAGCCAAAAACATTCAGTACTTC. It yields the protein CATGTALAKNIQYF.